The table lists the clone carrying this T cell receptor (beta chain) with many counts. Its target is unknown. Germline V gives CDR1 SEHNR, CDR2 FQNEAQ (reference sequence). The CDR3 extends over 14 amino acids. Trimming left V 1 base short and J 0 bases short, with 6 bases between. The data are from a study of breast tumors, draining lymph nodes, adjacent tissues. Whole-study findings and limits: Findings are consistent with lymph node origin and intratumoral expansion of most tumor T cells. Tumor T cell lymph node origin was a supported hypothesis, not proven.

From the multiplex PCR reads, TCRdb called clonotypes with MiXCR, one entry per CDR3 protein. The sample yields about 15,000 distinct CDR3 sequences, 50% to 70% seen once. Specimen: tumor-adjacent breast tissue. The genes are TRBV7-9 and TRBJ1-1; the D gene is possibly TRBD1 (5 bases). The receptor was derived from a female donor with breast cancer. Some clones in this sample may be carry-over from other donors' samples. The chain's CDR3 is CASSLGQLNTEAFF. The CDR3 DNA follows: TGTGCCAGCAGCTTAGGACAGTTGAACACTGAAGCTTTCTTT.